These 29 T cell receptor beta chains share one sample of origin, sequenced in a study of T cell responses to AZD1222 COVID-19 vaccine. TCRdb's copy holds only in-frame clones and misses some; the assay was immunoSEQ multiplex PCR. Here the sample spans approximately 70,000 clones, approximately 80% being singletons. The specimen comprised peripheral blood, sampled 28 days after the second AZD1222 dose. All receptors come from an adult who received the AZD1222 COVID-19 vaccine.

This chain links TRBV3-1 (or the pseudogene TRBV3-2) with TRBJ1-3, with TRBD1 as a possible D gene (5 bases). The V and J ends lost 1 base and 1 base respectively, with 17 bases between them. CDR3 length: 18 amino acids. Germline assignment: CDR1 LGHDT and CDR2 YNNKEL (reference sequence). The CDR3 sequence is CASSQVYSGFGSGNTIYF. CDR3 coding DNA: TGTGCCAGCAGCCAAGTCTATTCAGGGTTTGGGTCTGGAAACACCATATATTTT.

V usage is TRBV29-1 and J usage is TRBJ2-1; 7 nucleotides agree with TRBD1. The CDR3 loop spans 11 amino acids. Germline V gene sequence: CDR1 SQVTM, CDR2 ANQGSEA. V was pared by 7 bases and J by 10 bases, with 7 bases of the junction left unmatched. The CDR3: CSATGTGEQFF. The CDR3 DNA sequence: TGCAGCGCGACAGGGACCGGGGAGCAGTTCTTC.

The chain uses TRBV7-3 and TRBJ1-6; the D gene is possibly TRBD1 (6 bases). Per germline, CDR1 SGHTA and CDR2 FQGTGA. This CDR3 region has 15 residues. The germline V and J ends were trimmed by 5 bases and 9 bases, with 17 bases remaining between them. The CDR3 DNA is TGTGCCAGCAGCGCAAATCCAGGGGTTGGTTCACCCCTCCACTTT. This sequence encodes CASSANPGVGSPLHF. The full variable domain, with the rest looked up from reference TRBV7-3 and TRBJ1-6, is GAGVSQTPSNKVTEKGKYVELRCDPISGHTALYWYRQSLGQGPEFLIYFQGTGAADDSGLPNDRFFAVRPEGSVSTLKIQRTERGDSAVYLCASSANPGVGSPLHFGNGTRLTVT.

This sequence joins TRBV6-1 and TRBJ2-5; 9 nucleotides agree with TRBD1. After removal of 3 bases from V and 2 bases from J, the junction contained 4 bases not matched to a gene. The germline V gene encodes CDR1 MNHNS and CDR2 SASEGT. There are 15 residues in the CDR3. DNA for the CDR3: TGTGCCAGCAGTGATGGGACAGGGACACAAGAGACCCAGTACTTC. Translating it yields CASSDGTGTQETQYF.

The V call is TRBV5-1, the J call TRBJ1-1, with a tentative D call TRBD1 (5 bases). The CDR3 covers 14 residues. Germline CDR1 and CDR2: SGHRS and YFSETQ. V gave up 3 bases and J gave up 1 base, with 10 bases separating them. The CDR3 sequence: CASSWGVENTEAFF. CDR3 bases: TGCGCCAGCAGCTGGGGGGTGGAGAACACTGAAGCTTTCTTT.

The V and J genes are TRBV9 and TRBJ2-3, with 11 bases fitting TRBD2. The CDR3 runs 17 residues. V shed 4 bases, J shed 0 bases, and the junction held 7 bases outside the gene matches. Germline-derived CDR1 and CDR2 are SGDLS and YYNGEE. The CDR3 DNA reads TGTGCCAGCAGCTTCGGACTAGCGGGCACTAGCACAGATACGCAGTATTTT. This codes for CASSFGLAGTSTDTQYF.

The CDR3, as DNA: TGCGCCAGCAGCTCACAGGGTTTACTCTCTGGGGCCAACGTCCTGACTTTC. Protein product: CASSSQGLLSGANVLTF. The chain uses TRBV4-1 and TRBJ2-6, with D possibly matching TRBD1 (6 bases). The CDR3 contains 17 residues. Trimming shortened V by 5 bases and J by 0 bases, and 14 bases separated the two germline ends. Germline CDR1 reads MGHRA; CDR2 reads YSYEKL.

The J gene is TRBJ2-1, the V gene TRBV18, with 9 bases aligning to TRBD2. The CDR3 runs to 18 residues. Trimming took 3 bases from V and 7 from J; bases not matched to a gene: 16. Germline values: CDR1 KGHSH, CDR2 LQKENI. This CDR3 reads CASSPLSSGVTGTNEQFF. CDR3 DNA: TGTGCCAGCTCACCTTTATCTAGCGGGGTTACTGGTACAAATGAGCAGTTCTTC.

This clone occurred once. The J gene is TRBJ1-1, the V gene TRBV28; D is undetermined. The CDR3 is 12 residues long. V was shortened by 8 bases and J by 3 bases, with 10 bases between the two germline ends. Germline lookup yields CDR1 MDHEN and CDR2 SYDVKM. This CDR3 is CASGLGDTEAFF. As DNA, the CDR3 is TGTGCCAGCGGATTGGGTGACACTGAAGCTTTCTTT.

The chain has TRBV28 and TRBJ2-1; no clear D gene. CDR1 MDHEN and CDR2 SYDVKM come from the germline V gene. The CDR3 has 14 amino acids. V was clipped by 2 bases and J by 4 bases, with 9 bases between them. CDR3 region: CASSLVGSYNEQFF. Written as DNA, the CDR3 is TGTGCCAGCAGTTTAGTGGGTAGTTACAATGAGCAGTTCTTC. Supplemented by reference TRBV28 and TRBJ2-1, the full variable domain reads DVKVTQSSRYLVKRTGEKVFLECVQDMDHENMFWYRQDPGLGLRLIYFSYDVKMKEKGDIPEGYSVSREKKERFSLILESASTNQTSMYLCASSLVGSYNEQFFGPGTRLTVL.

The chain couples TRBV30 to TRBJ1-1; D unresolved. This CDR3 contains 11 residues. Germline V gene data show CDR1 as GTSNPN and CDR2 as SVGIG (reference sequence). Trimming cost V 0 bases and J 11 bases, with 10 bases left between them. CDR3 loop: CAWSVRLRAFF. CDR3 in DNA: TGTGCCTGGAGTGTCCGTCTAAGGGCTTTCTTT.

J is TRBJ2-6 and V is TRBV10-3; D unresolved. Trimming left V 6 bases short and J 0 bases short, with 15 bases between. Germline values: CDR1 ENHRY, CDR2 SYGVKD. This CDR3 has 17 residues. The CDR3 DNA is TGTGCCATCAGGGAACCTCCTCAGAGCTCTGGGGCCAACGTCCTGACTTTC. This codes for CAIREPPQSSGANVLTF.

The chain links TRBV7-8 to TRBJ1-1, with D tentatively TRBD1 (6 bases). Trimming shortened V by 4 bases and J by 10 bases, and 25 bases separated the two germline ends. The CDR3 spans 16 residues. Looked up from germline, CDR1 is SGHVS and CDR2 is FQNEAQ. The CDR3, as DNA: TGTGCCAGCAGCTCCCGACCCGCCGGGACACAGGGAGGAGCTTTCTTT. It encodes CASSSRPAGTQGGAFF.

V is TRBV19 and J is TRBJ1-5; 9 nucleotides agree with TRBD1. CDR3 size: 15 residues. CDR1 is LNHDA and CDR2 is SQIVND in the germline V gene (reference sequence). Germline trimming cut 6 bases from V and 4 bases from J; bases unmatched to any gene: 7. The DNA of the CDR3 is TGTGCCAGTAGGAATGGACAGGGGTGGAATCAGCCCCAGCATTTT. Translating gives CASRNGQGWNQPQHF.

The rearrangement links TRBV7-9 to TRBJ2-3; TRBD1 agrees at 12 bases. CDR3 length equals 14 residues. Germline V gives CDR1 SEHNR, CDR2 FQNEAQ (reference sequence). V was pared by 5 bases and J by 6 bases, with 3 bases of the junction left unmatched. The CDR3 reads CASSRDRGRDTQYF. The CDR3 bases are TGTGCCAGCAGCCGGGACAGGGGGCGGGATACGCAGTATTTT. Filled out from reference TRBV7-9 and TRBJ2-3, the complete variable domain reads DTGVSQNPRHKITKRGQNVTFRCDPISEHNRLYWYRQTLGQGPEFLTYFQNEAQLEKSRLLSDRFSAERPKGSFSTLEIQRTEQGDSAMYLCASSRDRGRDTQYFGPGTRLTVL.

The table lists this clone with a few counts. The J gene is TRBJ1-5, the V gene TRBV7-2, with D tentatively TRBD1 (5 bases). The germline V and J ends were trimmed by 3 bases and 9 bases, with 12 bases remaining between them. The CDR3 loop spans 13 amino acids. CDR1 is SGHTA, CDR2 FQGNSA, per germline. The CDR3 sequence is CASSLARERPQHF. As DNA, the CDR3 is TGTGCCAGCAGCTTGGCCAGGGAACGGCCCCAGCATTTT.

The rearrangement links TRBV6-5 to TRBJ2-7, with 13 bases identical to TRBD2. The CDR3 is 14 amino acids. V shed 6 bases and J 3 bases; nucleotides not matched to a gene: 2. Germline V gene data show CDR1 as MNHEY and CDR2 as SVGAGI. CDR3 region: CASRRTSGGYEQYF. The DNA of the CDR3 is TGTGCCAGCAGACGGACTAGCGGGGGCTACGAGCAGTACTTC.

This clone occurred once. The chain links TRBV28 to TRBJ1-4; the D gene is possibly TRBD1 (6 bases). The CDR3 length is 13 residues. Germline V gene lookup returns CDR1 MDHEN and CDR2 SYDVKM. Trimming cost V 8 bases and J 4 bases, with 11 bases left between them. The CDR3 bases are TGTGCCAGCCTAGGGGGATTTAATGAAAAACTGTTTTTT. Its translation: CASLGGFNEKLFF. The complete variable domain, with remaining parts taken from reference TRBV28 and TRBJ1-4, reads DVKVTQSSRYLVKRTGEKVFLECVQDMDHENMFWYRQDPGLGLRLIYFSYDVKMKEKGDIPEGYSVSREKKERFSLILESASTNQTSMYLCASLGGFNEKLFFGSGTQLSVL.

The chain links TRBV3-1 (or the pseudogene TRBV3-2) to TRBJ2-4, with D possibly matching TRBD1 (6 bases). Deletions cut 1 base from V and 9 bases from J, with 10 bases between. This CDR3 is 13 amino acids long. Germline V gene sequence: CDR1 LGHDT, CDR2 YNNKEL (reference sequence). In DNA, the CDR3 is TGTGCCAGCAGCCAAGGACAGGATCTCATTCAGTACTTC. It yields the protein CASSQGQDLIQYF.

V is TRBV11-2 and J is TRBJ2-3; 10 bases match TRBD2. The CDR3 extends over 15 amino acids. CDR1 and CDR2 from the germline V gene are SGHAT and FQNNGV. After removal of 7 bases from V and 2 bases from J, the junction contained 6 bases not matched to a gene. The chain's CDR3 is CASTTTSGPTDTQYF. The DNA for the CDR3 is TGTGCCAGCACGACGACTAGCGGGCCCACAGATACGCAGTATTTT.

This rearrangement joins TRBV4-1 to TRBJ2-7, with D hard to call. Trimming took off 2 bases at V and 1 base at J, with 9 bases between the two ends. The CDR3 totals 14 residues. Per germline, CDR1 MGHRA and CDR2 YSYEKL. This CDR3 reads CASSQPAKSYEQYF. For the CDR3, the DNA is TGCGCCAGCAGCCAACCAGCGAAATCCTACGAGCAGTACTTC.

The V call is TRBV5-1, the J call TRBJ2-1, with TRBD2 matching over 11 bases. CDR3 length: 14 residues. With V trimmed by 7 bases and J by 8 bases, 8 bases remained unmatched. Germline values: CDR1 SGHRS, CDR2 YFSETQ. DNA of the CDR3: TGCGCCAGCTCAGTAGCGGGGGGGCCATATGAGCAGTTCTTC. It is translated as CASSVAGGPYEQFF. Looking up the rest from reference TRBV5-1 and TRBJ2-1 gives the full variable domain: KAGVTQTPRYLIKTRGQQVTLSCSPISGHRSVSWYQQTPGQGLQFLFEYFSETQRNKGNFPGRFSGRQFSNSRSEMNVSTLELGDSALYLCASSVAGGPYEQFFGPGTRLTVL.

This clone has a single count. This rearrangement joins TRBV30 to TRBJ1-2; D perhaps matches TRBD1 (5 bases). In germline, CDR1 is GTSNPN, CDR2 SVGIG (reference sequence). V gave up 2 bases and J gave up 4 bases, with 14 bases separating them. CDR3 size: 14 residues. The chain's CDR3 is CAWSRRGLPYGYTF. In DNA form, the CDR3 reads TGTGCCTGGAGTCGGCGGGGGTTACCCTATGGCTACACCTTC.

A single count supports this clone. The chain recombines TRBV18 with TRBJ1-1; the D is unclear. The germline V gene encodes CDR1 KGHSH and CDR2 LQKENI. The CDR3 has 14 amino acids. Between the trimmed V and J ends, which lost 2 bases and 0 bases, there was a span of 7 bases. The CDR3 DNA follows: TGTGCCAGCTCACCAGCATCCTTGAACACTGAAGCTTTCTTT. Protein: CASSPASLNTEAFF.

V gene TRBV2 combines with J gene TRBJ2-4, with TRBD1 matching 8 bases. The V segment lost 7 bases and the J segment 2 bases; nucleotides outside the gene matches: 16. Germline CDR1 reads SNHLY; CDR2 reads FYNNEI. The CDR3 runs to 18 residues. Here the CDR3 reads CASTPTEWTGFTKNIQYF. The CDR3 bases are TGTGCCAGCACCCCCACCGAGTGGACAGGGTTCACCAAAAACATTCAGTACTTC.

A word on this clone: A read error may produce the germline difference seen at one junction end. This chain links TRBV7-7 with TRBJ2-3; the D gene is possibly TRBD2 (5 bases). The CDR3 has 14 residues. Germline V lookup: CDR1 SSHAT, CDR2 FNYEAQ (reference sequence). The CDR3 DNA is TGTGCTAGCAGCTTTGATTTCGGGGCAGATACGCAGTATTTT. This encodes CASSFDFGADTQYF.

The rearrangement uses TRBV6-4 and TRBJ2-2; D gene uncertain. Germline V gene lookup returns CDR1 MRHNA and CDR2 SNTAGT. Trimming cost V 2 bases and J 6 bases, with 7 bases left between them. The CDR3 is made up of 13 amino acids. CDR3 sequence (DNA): TGTGCCAGCAGTGACGTGACGGCCGGGGAGCTGTTTTTT. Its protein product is CASSDVTAGELFF.

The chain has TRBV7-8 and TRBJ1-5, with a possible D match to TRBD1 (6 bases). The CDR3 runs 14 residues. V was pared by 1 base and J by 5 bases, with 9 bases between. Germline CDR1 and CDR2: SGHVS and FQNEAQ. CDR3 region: CASSLDREDQPQHF. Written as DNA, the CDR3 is TGTGCCAGCAGCTTAGACAGGGAGGATCAGCCCCAGCATTTT. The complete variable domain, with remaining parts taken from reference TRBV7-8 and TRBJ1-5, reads GAGVSQSPRYKVAKRGQDVALRCDPISGHVSLFWYQQALGQGPEFLTYFQNEAQLDKSGLPSDRFFAERPEGSVSTLKIQRTQQEDSAVYLCASSLDREDQPQHFGDGTRLSIL.

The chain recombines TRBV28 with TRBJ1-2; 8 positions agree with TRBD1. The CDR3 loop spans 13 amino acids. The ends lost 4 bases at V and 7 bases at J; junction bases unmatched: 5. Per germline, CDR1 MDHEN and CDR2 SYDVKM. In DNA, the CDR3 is TGTGCCAGCAGTTCAGGACAGGGTGGTGGCTACACCTTC. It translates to CASSSGQGGGYTF.